The clone carrying this T cell receptor (beta chain) was seen a handful of times. The antigen is not known. These data belong to a study of shared clonotypes between healthy human individuals. The study's findings and limits: Large depth notwithstanding, sorted-subset sequencing proved incomplete by rarefaction.

V dropped 4 bases and J dropped 0 bases, with 9 bases sitting between them. There are 13 residues in the CDR3. From germline, CDR1 is SQVTM and CDR2 ANQGSEA. Clones were read by immunoSEQ multiplex PCR, and TCRdb kept only the in-frame ones, dropping some. The sample lists about 2.3 million clones; roughly 92% were seen once. The chain is built from TRBV29-1 and TRBJ1-1; D unclear. The sample comprised naive CD4+ T cells from PBMCs. Subset denoted: CD45RA+ positively selected. The TCR sequence derives from a man younger than 35 in good health. Some clones in this sample may be carry-over from other donors' samples. The CDR3 DNA sequence: TGCAGCGTTGCTAGCCCACTGAACACTGAAGCTTTCTTT. Its translation: CSVASPLNTEAFF.